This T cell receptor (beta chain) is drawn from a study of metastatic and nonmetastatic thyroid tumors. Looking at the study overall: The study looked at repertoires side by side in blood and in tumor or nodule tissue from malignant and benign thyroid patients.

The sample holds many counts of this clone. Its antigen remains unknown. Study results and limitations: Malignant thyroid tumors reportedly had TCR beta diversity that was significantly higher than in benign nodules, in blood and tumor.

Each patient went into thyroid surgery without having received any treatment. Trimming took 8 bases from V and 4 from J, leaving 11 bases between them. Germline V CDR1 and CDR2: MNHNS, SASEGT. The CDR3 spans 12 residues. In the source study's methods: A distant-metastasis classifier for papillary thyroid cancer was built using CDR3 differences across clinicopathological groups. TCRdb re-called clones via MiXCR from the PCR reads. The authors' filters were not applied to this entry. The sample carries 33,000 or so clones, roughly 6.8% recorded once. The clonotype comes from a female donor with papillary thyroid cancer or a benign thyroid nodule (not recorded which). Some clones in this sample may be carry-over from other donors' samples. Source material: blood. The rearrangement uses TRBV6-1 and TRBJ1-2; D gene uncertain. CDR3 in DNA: TGTGCCAGCCGAAAAGGGATCTATGGCTACACCTTC. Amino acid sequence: CASRKGIYGYTF.